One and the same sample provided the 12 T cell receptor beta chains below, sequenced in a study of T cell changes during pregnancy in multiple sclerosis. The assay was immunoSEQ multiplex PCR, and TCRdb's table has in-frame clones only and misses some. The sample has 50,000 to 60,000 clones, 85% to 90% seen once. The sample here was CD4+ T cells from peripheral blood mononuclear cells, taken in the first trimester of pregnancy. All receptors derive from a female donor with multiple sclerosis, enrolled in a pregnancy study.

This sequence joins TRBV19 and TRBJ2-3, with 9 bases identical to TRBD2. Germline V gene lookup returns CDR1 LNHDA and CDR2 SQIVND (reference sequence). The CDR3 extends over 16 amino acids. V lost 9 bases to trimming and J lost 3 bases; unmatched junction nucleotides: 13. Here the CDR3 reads CASTSHSGSMTDTQYF. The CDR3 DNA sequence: TGTGCCAGCACATCCCATAGCGGGAGTATGACAGATACGCAGTATTTT.

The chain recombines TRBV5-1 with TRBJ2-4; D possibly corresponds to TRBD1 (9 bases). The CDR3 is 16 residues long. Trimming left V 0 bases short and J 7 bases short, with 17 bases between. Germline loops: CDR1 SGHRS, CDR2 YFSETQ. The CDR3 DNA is TGCGCCAGCAGCTTGGTAGCGGGACAGGGAACGAACATTCAGTACTTC. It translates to CASSLVAGQGTNIQYF. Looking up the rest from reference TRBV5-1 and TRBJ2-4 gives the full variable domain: KAGVTQTPRYLIKTRGQQVTLSCSPISGHRSVSWYQQTPGQGLQFLFEYFSETQRNKGNFPGRFSGRQFSNSRSEMNVSTLELGDSALYLCASSLVAGQGTNIQYFGAGTRLSVL.

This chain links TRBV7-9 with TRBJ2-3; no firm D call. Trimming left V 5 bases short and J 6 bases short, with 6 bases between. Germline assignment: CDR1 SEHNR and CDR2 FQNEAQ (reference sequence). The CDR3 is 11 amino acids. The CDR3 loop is CASSPYDTQYF. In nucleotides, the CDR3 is TGTGCCAGCAGCCCCTATGATACGCAGTATTTT.

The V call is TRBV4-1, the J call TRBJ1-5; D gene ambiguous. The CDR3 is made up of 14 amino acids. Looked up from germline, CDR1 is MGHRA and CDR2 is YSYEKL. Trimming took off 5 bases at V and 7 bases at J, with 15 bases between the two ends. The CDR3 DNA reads TGCGCCAGCAGCATGTGGGTTGGGAGCCAGCCCCAGCATTTT. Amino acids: CASSMWVGSQPQHF.

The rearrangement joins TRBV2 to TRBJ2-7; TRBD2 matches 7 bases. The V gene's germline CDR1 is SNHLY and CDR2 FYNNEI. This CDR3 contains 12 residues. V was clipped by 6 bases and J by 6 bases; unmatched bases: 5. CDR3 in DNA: TGTGCCAGCAGAGTTGGGGGGGGCGAGCAGTACTTC. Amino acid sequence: CASRVGGGEQYF.

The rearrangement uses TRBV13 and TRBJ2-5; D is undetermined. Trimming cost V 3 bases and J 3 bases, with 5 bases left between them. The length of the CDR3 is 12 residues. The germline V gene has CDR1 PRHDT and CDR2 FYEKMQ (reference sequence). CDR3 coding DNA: TGTGCCAGCAGCTTCAGGAAAGAGACCCAGTACTTC. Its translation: CASSFRKETQYF.

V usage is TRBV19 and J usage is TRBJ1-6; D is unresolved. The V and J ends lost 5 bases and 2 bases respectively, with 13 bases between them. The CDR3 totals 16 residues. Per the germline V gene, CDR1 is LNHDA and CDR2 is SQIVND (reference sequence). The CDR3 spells CASSLRDGTYNSPLHF. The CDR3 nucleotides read TGTGCCAGTAGTTTGAGGGATGGGACCTATAATTCACCCCTCCACTTT.

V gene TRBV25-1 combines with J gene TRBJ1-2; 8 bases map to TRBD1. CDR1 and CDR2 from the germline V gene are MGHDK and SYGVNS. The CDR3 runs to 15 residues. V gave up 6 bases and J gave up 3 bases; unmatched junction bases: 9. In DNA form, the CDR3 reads TGTGCCAGCAGAGGGGGGGCGACAGGGGACTATGGCTACACCTTC. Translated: CASRGGATGDYGYTF.

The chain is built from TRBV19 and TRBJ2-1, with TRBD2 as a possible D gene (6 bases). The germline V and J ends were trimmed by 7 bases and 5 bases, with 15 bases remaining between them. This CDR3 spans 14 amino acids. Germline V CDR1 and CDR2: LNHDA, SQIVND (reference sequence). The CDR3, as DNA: TGTGCCAGTACCGAAGCCGGGGGAAACAATGAGCAGTTCTTC. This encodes CASTEAGGNNEQFF.

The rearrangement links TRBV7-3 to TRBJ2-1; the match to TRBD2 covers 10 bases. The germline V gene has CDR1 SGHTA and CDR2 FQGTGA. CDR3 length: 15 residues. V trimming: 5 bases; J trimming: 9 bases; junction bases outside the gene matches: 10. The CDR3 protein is CASSISGGTPGEQFF. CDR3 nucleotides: TGTGCCAGCAGCATTAGCGGGGGGACCCCCGGTGAGCAGTTCTTC.

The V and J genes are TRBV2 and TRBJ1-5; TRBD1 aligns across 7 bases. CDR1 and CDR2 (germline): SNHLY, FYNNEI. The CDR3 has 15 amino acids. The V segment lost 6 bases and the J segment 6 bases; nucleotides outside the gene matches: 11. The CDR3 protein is CASSERPGGIQPQHF. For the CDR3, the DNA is TGTGCCAGCAGCGAAAGGCCAGGGGGGATTCAGCCCCAGCATTTT.

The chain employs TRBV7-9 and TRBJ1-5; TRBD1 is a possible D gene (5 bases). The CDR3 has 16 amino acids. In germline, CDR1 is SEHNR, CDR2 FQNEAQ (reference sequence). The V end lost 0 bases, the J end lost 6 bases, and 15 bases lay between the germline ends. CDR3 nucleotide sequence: TGTGCCAGCAGCTTAGCACAGGCGGCCGGGAGTCAGCCCCAGCATTTT. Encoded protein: CASSLAQAAGSQPQHF.